The rows below give T cell receptor beta chains drawn from one sample of a study of blood T cell repertoires in COVID-19. Libraries were prepared by immunoSEQ multiplex PCR; TCRdb keeps only in-frame clonotypes and omits some of them. The sample shows about 180,000 clones, under 85% of them seen only once. Sequences were obtained from peripheral blood. These receptors all come from an older woman with COVID-19, enrolled during active disease. CDR3s include the opening cysteine and the closing phenylalanine or tryptophan. D genes are given only for firm matches. Clone size is stated in some rows and not others, as once, few, many or a class when expanded.

cdr3_length d_call j_call clone_size v_call cdr3_nt cdr3_aa
13 - TRBJ1-3 - TRBV12-3/TRBV12-4 TGTGCCAGTAGGACGGACTTAGTAAACACCATATATTTT CASRTDLVNTIYF
16 TRBD1 TRBJ2-7 - TRBV11-2 TGTGCCAGCAGCTTAGCCGGGACAGGGTCAACCTACGAGCAGTACTTC CASSLAGTGSTYEQYF
14 - TRBJ2-5 - TRBV7-2 TGTGCCAGCAGCTTTTCGCAGGGAGGAGAGACCCAGTACTTC CASSFSQGGETQYF
15 TRBD1 TRBJ2-4 - TRBV5-1 TGCGCCAGCAGCCTAGGGAGAGGGGGCCAAAACATTCAGTACTTC CASSLGRGGQNIQYF
12 - TRBJ2-7 - TRBV25-1 TGTGCCAGCAGTGAATGGGCTAACGAGCAGTACTTC CASSEWANEQYF
14 - TRBJ2-1 few TRBV6-5 TGTGCCAGCAGGACTCCAGGGTCGGTCAATGAGCAGTTCTTC CASRTPGSVNEQFF
15 TRBD2 TRBJ2-7 - TRBV6-5 TGTGCCAGCACCGATTCGACTAGCGGATCCTACGAGCAGTACTTC CASTDSTSGSYEQYF
15 TRBD2 TRBJ2-5 few TRBV10-3 TGTGCCATCAGTGGCAGCGGGGGGGTTTGGGAGACCCAGTACTTC CAISGSGGVWETQYF
15 - TRBJ2-5 - TRBV27 TGTGCCAGCAGTAGTATTCAGAGGCCTCAAGAGACCCAGTACTTC CASSSIQRPQETQYF
15 - TRBJ2-3 - TRBV7-9 TGTGCCAGCAGCTTAGGACAGCGTAACACAGATACGCAGTATTTT CASSLGQRNTDTQYF
14 TRBD1 TRBJ1-5 - TRBV3-1/TRBV3-2 TGTGCCAGCAGCCAAGGGACAGGGAACCAGCCCCAGCATTTT CASSQGTGNQPQHF
14 - TRBJ1-4 - TRBV19 TGTGCCAGTGGACATCCGGCCAATAATGAAAAACTGTTTTTT CASGHPANNEKLFF
14 - TRBJ2-1 - TRBV29-1 TGCAGCGTCGATCGAGGGAGCTCCTACAATGAGCAGTTCTTC CSVDRGSSYNEQFF
14 - TRBJ2-7 - TRBV14 TGTGCCAGCAGCCAAGATGCGGGGACGGGCGAGCAGTACTTC CASSQDAGTGEQYF
14 TRBD2 TRBJ2-3 - TRBV6-5 TGTGCCAGTACTCCGGGACGGGAGGCAGATACGCAGTATTTT CASTPGREADTQYF
13 TRBD2 TRBJ2-1 - TRBV28 TGTGCCAGCAGAGTGGGGAGCGGGAGGGAGCAGTTCTTC CASRVGSGREQFF
12 - TRBJ1-6 - TRBV9 TGTGCCAGCAGCGTAGACTCTTGGCCCCTCCACTTT CASSVDSWPLHF
13 - TRBJ2-3 - TRBV5-4 TGTGCCAGCAGCTTGGCAGGGGTGGATACGCAGTATTTT CASSLAGVDTQYF
15 TRBD2 TRBJ2-1 - TRBV6-2/TRBV6-3 TGTGCCAGCAGTGGAGCGGGAGGGCCCTACAATGAGCAGTTCTTC CASSGAGGPYNEQFF
14 - TRBJ1-1 few TRBV9 TGTGCCAGCAGCGTACAAGCCGGGAACACTGAAGCTTTCTTT CASSVQAGNTEAFF
15 TRBD1 TRBJ1-4 - TRBV6-5 TGTGCCAGCAGTCAGACAGGGTCTTTTAATGAAAAACTGTTTTTT CASSQTGSFNEKLFF
16 TRBD1 TRBJ1-5 - TRBV19 TGTGCCAGTAGCATCTCTAGACAGGGAAGCAATCAGCCCCAGCATTTT CASSISRQGSNQPQHF